The 2 T cell receptor beta chains below all came from one sample that was sequenced in a study of beta chain features in type 1 diabetes. The sequenced template was cDNA made from the entire isolated RNA. Some clones are missing from TCRdb's copy, which holds only in-frame ones; the method was immunoSEQ multiplex PCR. The sample lists around 300,000 clones; roughly 9.6% were seen once. Sequenced: naive CD4+ T cells from blood. These TCRs come from a woman aged 25 to 39 in good health.

The table lists this clone with a few counts. The rearrangement joins TRBV7-8 to TRBJ2-5; D ambiguous. This CDR3 is built from 13 residues. V lost 5 bases and J 1 base, leaving 8 bases between the germline ends. The germline V gene has CDR1 SGHVS and CDR2 FQNEAQ. CDR3 DNA: TGTGCCAGCAGCCTACGCCCCCAAGAGACCCAGTACTTC. Amino acids: CASSLRPQETQYF. Looking up the rest from reference TRBV7-8 and TRBJ2-5 gives the full variable domain: GAGVSQSPRYKVAKRGQDVALRCDPISGHVSLFWYQQALGQGPEFLTYFQNEAQLDKSGLPSDRFFAERPEGSVSTLKIQRTQQEDSAVYLCASSLRPQETQYFGPGTRLLVL.

The V gene is TRBV7-2, the J gene TRBJ2-7, with D possibly being TRBD2 (7 bases). Germline values: CDR1 SGHTA, CDR2 FQGNSA. This CDR3 has 15 residues. The V end was cut by 5 bases, the J end by 5 bases, with 19 bases between. In nucleotides, the CDR3 is TGTGCCAGCAGCAACGGTAGGGGGGGGCGCGACGAGCAGTACTTC. It is translated as CASSNGRGGRDEQYF.